This entry lists 28 T cell receptor beta chains sequenced from one sample in a study of T cell changes during pregnancy in multiple sclerosis. Profiling relied on immunoSEQ multiplex PCR, and the TCRdb table lists in-frame clones only, not all of them. The data show tens of thousands of clones, roughly 90% seen once. The material was CD8+ T cells from peripheral blood mononuclear cells, obtained in the first trimester of pregnancy. All receptors derive from a female donor in good health, enrolled as a control in a pregnancy study.

The chain uses TRBV5-8 and TRBJ1-2; 8 bases fit TRBD1. After removal of 3 bases from V and 8 bases from J, the junction contained 12 bases not matched to a gene. The CDR3 covers 15 residues. The V gene's germline CDR1 is SGHTS and CDR2 YDEGEE. The CDR3 DNA is TGTGCCAGCAGCTCAAACCTTGGACAGGGACGCGGCTACACCTTC. Translated: CASSSNLGQGRGYTF.

This chain links TRBV19 with TRBJ2-1; no clear D gene. This CDR3 is 13 amino acids long. Trimming left V 0 bases short and J 7 bases short, with 7 bases between. In germline, CDR1 is LNHDA, CDR2 SQIVND (reference sequence). In DNA form, the CDR3 reads TGTGCCAGTAGTATAGATGGAGATAATGAGCAGTTCTTC. It encodes CASSIDGDNEQFF.

This chain links TRBV7-3 with TRBJ1-2, with 10 nucleotides matching TRBD1. Germline loops: CDR1 SGHTA, CDR2 FQGTGA. The junction had 2 bases not matched to a gene; V was cut back by 4 bases and J by 3 bases. This CDR3 contains 14 residues. The DNA for the CDR3 is TGTGCCAGCAGCTGGACAGGGGGTGACTATGGCTACACCTTC. Its protein is CASSWTGGDYGYTF.

The J gene is TRBJ2-5, the V gene TRBV10-3; 8 bases are shared with TRBD2. CDR3 length: 14 residues. Germline V gene sequence: CDR1 ENHRY, CDR2 SYGVKD. Trimming cost V 3 bases and J 5 bases; bases outside gene matches: 5. CDR3 nucleotide sequence: TGTGCCATCAGTGACTCGGGGGGGCTGGAGACCCAGTACTTC. It is translated as CAISDSGGLETQYF.

This clone appeared a few times. V is TRBV9 and J is TRBJ1-1, with D unclear. The V gene's germline CDR1 is SGDLS and CDR2 YYNGEE. V lost 3 bases and J lost 1, with 10 bases in between. This CDR3 comprises 14 residues. The CDR3 DNA sequence: TGTGCCAGCAGCGGCGGAGGGTCGAACACTGAAGCTTTCTTT. Its translation is CASSGGGSNTEAFF.

By sample share, this clone is medium-sized. The chain links TRBV7-2 to TRBJ2-5; D may be TRBD2 (6 bases). Trimming cost V 5 bases and J 5 bases, with 18 bases left between them. The CDR3 is made up of 15 amino acids. The germline CDR1 and CDR2 sequences are SGHTA and FQGNSA. CDR3 amino acids: CASSPSAYARETQYF. The DNA of the CDR3 is TGTGCCAGCAGCCCTAGCGCCTACGCCCGGGAGACCCAGTACTTC.

This sequence joins TRBV7-9 and TRBJ1-2; 7 bases fit TRBD1. V lost 5 bases and J lost 2; bases outside the gene matches: 2. Germline V CDR1 and CDR2: SEHNR, FQNEAQ (reference sequence). This CDR3 contains 13 residues. The CDR3 loop reads CASSPTGNYGYTF. The CDR3 nucleotides read TGTGCCAGCAGCCCGACAGGGAACTATGGCTACACCTTC.

V gene TRBV15 combines with J gene TRBJ1-6; 7 bases agree with TRBD1. CDR3 length: 16 amino acids. Germline V lookup: CDR1 LNHNV, CDR2 YYDKDF (reference sequence). The ends lost 5 bases at V and 5 bases at J; junction bases unmatched: 9. This CDR3 reads CATSALSGTDNSPLHF. Here the CDR3 DNA reads TGTGCCACCAGCGCCCTATCCGGGACAGATAATTCACCCCTCCACTTT.

This chain connects TRBV9 to TRBJ1-1; D gene uncertain. The CDR3 is 14 amino acids. The V and J ends lost 0 bases and 1 base respectively, with 7 bases between them. Germline CDR1 SGDLS, CDR2 YYNGEE. CDR3 sequence: CASSVAGPNTEAFF. DNA of the CDR3: TGTGCCAGCAGCGTAGCAGGTCCGAACACTGAAGCTTTCTTT.

V is TRBV5-1 and J is TRBJ1-6; 10 positions match TRBD1. The V gene end was trimmed by 0 bases and the J gene end by 8 bases; junction bases not matched to a gene: 5. Germline loops: CDR1 SGHRS, CDR2 YFSETQ. The CDR3 runs 16 residues. Written as DNA, the CDR3 is TGCGCCAGCAGCTTGGAGGGACAGGGGAACCATTCACCCCTCCACTTT. Its protein is CASSLEGQGNHSPLHF.

This clone appeared once. The V call is TRBV13, the J call TRBJ1-2; a weak D match, TRBD1 (5 bases). This CDR3 is built from 16 residues. The V gene lost 5 bases and the J gene lost 4 bases, with 20 bases spanning the gap. CDR1 is PRHDT and CDR2 is FYEKMQ in the germline V gene (reference sequence). The CDR3 here is CASSTRQNPLLYGYTF. DNA of the CDR3: TGTGCCAGCAGCACCCGACAGAATCCCCTCCTCTATGGCTACACCTTC. Based on the CDR3 plus reference TRBV13 and TRBJ1-2, the full variable domain is AAGVIQSPRHLIKEKRETATLKCYPIPRHDTVYWYQQGPGQDPQFLISFYEKMQSDKGSIPDRFSAQQFSDYHSELNMSSLELGDSALYFCASSTRQNPLLYGYTFGSGTRLTVV.

In the case of this clone: At one of its ends the junction is not consistent with the germline gene, which may arise from a read error. The genes are TRBV7-9 and TRBJ1-4; 8 nucleotides align to TRBD1. The CDR3 has 16 residues. The germline gives CDR1 SEHNR, CDR2 FQNEAQ (reference sequence). The CDR3 reads CASSLAWQGALEKLFF. The CDR3 DNA is TGTGCCAGCAGCCTAGCGTGGCAGGGGGCTTTAGAAAAACTGTTTTTT.

This clone was detected once. The chain links TRBV4-1 to TRBJ2-3; 11 bases fit TRBD2. Germline trimming cut 1 base from V and 2 bases from J; bases unmatched to any gene: 8. CDR3 length: 18 amino acids. CDR1 is MGHRA, CDR2 YSYEKL, per germline. CDR3 loop: CASSQVGLAGGLTDTQYF. CDR3 nucleotide sequence: TGCGCCAGCAGCCAAGTGGGGCTAGCGGGGGGCCTCACAGATACGCAGTATTTT.

V and J are TRBV11-3 and TRBJ2-1, with 10 bases aligning to TRBD2. The CDR3 is 15 amino acids. The trim removed 0 bases at V and 5 bases at J, leaving 1 base unmatched. Germline lookup yields CDR1 SGHNT and CDR2 YENEEA. CDR3: CASSLELAGNNEQFF. CDR3 in DNA: TGTGCCAGCAGCTTAGAACTAGCGGGGAACAATGAGCAGTTCTTC.

The chain employs TRBV4-2 and TRBJ1-5; possibly TRBD1 for D (6 bases). Deletions cut 0 bases from V and 3 bases from J, with 12 bases between. This CDR3 is 16 amino acids long. Germline V gene sequence: CDR1 LGHNA, CDR2 YNFKEQ. The CDR3 spells CASSQELGAHNQPQHF. The CDR3 DNA reads TGTGCCAGCAGCCAAGAGCTGGGGGCGCACAATCAGCCCCAGCATTTT.

The chain uses TRBV6-6 and TRBJ2-5; 7 bases map to TRBD1. The CDR3 is made up of 15 amino acids. CDR1 is MNHNY and CDR2 is SVGAGI in the germline V gene (reference sequence). V was pared by 0 bases and J by 5 bases, with 6 bases of the junction left unmatched. As DNA, the CDR3 is TGTGCCAGCAGTTACTCGCAGGGGGATAGGGAGACCCAGTACTTC. Amino acid sequence: CASSYSQGDRETQYF.

V and J are TRBV6-6 and TRBJ1-1, with D unclear. V was shortened by 7 bases and J by 7 bases, with 19 bases between the two germline ends. The CDR3 length is 14 residues. Per germline, CDR1 MNHNY and CDR2 SVGAGI (reference sequence). The CDR3 sequence: CASIYEVTHLEAFF. As DNA, the CDR3 is TGTGCCAGCATCTACGAGGTTACCCACCTTGAAGCTTTCTTT.

This clone was seen only once. A read error may produce the germline difference seen at one junction end. V and J are TRBV4-3 and TRBJ1-2, with 7 bases matching TRBD1. Germline CDR1 is LGHNA and CDR2 is YSLEER. The CDR3 sequence is 14 residues long. CDR3 sequence: CASSQEIFGGDRCF. The CDR3 DNA sequence: TGCGCCAGCAGCCAAGAAATCTTCGGGGGGGACAGATGCTTC.

This chain connects TRBV6-5 to TRBJ2-3; 7 positions agree with TRBD1. The trim removed 0 bases at V and 0 bases at J, leaving 0 bases unmatched. Germline-derived CDR1 and CDR2 are MNHEY and SVGAGI. The CDR3 contains 15 residues. The CDR3 is CASSYSGQSTDTQYF. CDR3 coding DNA: TGTGCCAGCAGTTACTCGGGACAGAGCACAGATACGCAGTATTTT.

The CDR3 spells CASSPGPWGGSNEQFF. In nucleotides, the CDR3 is TGTGCCAGCAGCCCTGGTCCTTGGGGGGGGAGCAATGAGCAGTTCTTC. The genes are TRBV7-2 and TRBJ2-1, with 7 bases fitting TRBD2. The CDR3 totals 16 residues. CDR1 is SGHTA and CDR2 is FQGNSA in the germline V gene. Unmatched junction bases numbered 13, after V lost 5 bases and J lost 6 bases. Looking up the rest from reference TRBV7-2 and TRBJ2-1 gives the full variable domain: GAGVSQSPSNKVTEKGKDVELRCDPISGHTALYWYRQSLGQGLEFLIYFQGNSAPDKSGLPSDRFSAERTGGSVSTLTIQRTQQEDSAVYLCASSPGPWGGSNEQFFGPGTRLTVL.

The V gene is TRBV6-4, the J gene TRBJ1-1; 8 nucleotides match TRBD1. CDR1 MRHNA and CDR2 SNTAGT come from the germline V gene. This CDR3 contains 13 residues. V lost 0 bases to trimming and J lost 9 bases; unmatched junction nucleotides: 3. CDR3 DNA: TGTGCCAGCAGTGACTCCGGGACAGGTAAAGCTTTCTTT. It yields the protein CASSDSGTGKAFF.

This clone has a single count. This sequence joins TRBV7-9 and TRBJ2-7, with TRBD2 identical over 11 bases. Looked up from germline, CDR1 is SEHNR and CDR2 is FQNEAQ (reference sequence). This CDR3 is built from 19 residues. Trimming at V came to 2 bases and at J to 2 bases, leaving 14 bases not matched to a gene. The CDR3 bases are TGTGCCAGCAGCTTATCTGTTACTAGCGGGGGCCGGGCCCCCTACGAGCAGTACTTC. Translation: CASSLSVTSGGRAPYEQYF.

This rearrangement joins TRBV2 to TRBJ2-3, with 7 bases aligning to TRBD2. In germline, CDR1 is SNHLY, CDR2 FYNNEI. This CDR3 comprises 13 residues. The V segment lost 1 base and the J segment 6 bases; nucleotides outside the gene matches: 1. DNA for the CDR3: TGTGCCAGCAGTGAAGGGGGGGGTGATACGCAGTATTTT. Translated, it gives CASSEGGGDTQYF.

A note on this clone: With a much larger clone just one base away, this may be a read error. The J gene is TRBJ2-3, the V gene TRBV7-9; 13 nucleotides align to TRBD2. The CDR3 extends over 15 amino acids. Germline CDR1 SEHNR, CDR2 FQNEAQ (reference sequence). Trimming removed 5 bases from V and 10 bases from J; junction bases left unmatched: 9. CDR3 residues: CASSELAGGLDAQYF. The DNA of the CDR3 is TGTGCCAGCAGCGAACTAGCGGGGGGGCTTGATGCGCAGTATTTT.

With respect to this clone: Mismatch with germline at one junction end may stem from a read error. The rearrangement uses TRBV27 and TRBJ1-6, with TRBD1 matching 7 bases. This CDR3 is 14 amino acids long. The germline V gene has CDR1 MNHEY and CDR2 SMNVEV (reference sequence). The CDR3 DNA sequence: TGTGCCAGCAGTTCCGGACAGGTCAATTCACCCCCCCACTTT. Encoded protein: CASSSGQVNSPPHF.

The chain has TRBV27 and TRBJ2-2, with D perhaps TRBD1 (6 bases). The germline gives CDR1 MNHEY, CDR2 SMNVEV (reference sequence). This CDR3 spans 14 amino acids. Trimming pared 5 bases from V and 7 bases from J, leaving 14 bases between. The CDR3 DNA is TGTGCCAGCAGTCGACCAGGGGTTCTCGGGGAGCTGTTTTTT. Amino acids: CASSRPGVLGELFF.

The chain combines TRBV10-3 with TRBJ1-1; TRBD1 aligns across 7 bases. Germline CDR1 and CDR2: ENHRY and SYGVKD. CDR3 length: 14 amino acids. J lost 3 bases, V lost 6 bases, and 7 bases had no gene match. The CDR3 loop reads CAIRPGQWDTEAFF. In nucleotides, the CDR3 is TGTGCCATCAGACCGGGACAGTGGGACACTGAAGCTTTCTTT.

CDR3 loop: CASNDRVTYEQYF. CDR3 nucleotides: TGTGCCAGCAACGACAGGGTGACCTACGAGCAGTACTTC. This chain joins TRBV6-5 and TRBJ2-7; 7 bases are shared with TRBD1. Germline-derived CDR1 and CDR2 are MNHEY and SVGAGI. CDR3 length equals 13 residues. With 7 bases clipped from V and 2 bases from J, the junction kept 5 bases outside the gene matches.